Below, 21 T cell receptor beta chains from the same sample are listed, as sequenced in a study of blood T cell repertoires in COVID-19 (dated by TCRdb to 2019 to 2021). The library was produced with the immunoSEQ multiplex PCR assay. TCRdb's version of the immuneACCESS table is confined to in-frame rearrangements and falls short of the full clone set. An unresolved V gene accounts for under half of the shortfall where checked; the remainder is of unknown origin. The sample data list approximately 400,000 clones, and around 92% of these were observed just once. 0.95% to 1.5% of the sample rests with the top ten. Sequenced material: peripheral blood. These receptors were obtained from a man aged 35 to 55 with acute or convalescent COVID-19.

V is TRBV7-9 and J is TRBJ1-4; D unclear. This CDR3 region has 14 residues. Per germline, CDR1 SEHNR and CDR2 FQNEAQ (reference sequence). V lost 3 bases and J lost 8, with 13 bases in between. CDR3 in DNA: TGTGCCAGCAGCTTGGTCGGTCGGGTCGAAAAACTGTTTTTT. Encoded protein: CASSLVGRVEKLFF.

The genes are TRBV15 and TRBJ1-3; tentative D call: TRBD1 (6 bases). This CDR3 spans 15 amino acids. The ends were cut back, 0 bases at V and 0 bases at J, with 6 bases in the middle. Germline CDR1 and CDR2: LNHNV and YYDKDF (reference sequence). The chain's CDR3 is CATSREGGSGNTIYF. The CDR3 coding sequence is TGTGCCACCAGCAGAGAAGGGGGCTCTGGAAACACCATATATTTT.

CDR3: CAWILGTGANYGYTF. The CDR3 DNA is TGTGCCTGGATCCTAGGGACAGGAGCTAACTATGGCTACACCTTC. This chain joins TRBV30 and TRBJ1-2; 8 bases map to TRBD1. Trimming at V came to 4 bases and at J to 0 bases, leaving 7 bases not matched to a gene. This CDR3 has 15 amino acids. The germline CDR1 and CDR2 sequences are GTSNPN and SVGIG (reference sequence). Looking up the rest from reference TRBV30 and TRBJ1-2 gives the full variable domain: SQTIHQWPATLVQPVGSPLSLECTVEGTSNPNLYWYRQAAGRGLQLLFYSVGIGQISSEVPQNLSASRPQDRQFILSSKKLLLSDSGFYLCAWILGTGANYGYTFGSGTRLTVV.

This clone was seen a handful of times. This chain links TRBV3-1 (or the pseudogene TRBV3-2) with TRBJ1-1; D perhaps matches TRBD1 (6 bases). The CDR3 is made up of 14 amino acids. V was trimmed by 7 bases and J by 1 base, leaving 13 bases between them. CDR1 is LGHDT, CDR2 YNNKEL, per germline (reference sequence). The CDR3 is CASIHATGNTEAFF. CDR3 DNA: TGTGCCAGCATCCACGCGACAGGGAACACTGAAGCTTTCTTT.

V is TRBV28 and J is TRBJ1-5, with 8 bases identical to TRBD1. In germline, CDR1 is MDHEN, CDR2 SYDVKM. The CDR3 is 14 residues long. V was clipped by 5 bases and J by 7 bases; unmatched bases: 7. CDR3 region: CASSRTGLWQPQHF. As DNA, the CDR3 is TGTGCCAGCAGTCGGACAGGGTTATGGCAGCCCCAGCATTTT.

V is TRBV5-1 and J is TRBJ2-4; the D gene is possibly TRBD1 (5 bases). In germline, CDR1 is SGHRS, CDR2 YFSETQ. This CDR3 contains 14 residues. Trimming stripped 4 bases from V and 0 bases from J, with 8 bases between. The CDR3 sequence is CASSRDRAKNIQYF. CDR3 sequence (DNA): TGCGCCAGCAGCAGAGACAGAGCCAAAAACATTCAGTACTTC.

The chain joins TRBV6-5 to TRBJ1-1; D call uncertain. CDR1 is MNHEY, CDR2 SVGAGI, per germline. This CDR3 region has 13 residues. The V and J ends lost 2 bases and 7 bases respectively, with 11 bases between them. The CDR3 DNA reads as TGTGCCAGCAGTTACCGAAACAATCTTGAAGCTTTCTTT. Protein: CASSYRNNLEAFF.

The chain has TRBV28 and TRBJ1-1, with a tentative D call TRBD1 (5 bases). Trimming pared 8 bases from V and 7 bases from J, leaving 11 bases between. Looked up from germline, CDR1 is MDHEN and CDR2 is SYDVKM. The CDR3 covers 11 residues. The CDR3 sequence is CASRRDYEAFF. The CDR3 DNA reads TGTGCCAGCCGGCGGGACTATGAAGCTTTCTTT. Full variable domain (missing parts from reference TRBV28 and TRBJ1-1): DVKVTQSSRYLVKRTGEKVFLECVQDMDHENMFWYRQDPGLGLRLIYFSYDVKMKEKGDIPEGYSVSREKKERFSLILESASTNQTSMYLCASRRDYEAFFGQGTRLTVV.

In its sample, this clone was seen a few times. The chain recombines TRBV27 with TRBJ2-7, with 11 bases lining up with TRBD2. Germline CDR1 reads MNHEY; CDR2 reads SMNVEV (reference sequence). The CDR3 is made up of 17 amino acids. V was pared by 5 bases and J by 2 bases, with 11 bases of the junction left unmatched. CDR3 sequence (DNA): TGTGCCAGCAGTAACCACAGACTAGCGGGGAAAACCTACGAGCAGTACTTC. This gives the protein CASSNHRLAGKTYEQYF.

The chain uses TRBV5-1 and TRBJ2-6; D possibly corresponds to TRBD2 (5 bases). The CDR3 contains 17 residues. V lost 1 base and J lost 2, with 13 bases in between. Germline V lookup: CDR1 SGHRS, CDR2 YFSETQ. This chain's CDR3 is CASSLSGSSAGANVLTF. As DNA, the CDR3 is TGCGCCAGCAGCTTGTCGGGGTCTTCGGCTGGGGCCAACGTCCTGACTTTC.

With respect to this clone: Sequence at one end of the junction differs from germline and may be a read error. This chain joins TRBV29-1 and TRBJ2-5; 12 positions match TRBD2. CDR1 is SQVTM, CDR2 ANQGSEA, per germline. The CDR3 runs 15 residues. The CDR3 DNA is TGCAGCGTCCTCGGACTAGCGGGAAACCATGAGACCCAGTACTTC. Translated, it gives CSVLGLAGNHETQYF.

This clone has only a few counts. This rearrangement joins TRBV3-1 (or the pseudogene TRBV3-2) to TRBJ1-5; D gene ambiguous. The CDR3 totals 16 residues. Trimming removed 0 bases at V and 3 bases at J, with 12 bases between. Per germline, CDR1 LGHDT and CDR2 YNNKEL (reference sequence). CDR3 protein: CASSQDSGSPNQPQHF. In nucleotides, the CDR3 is TGTGCCAGCAGCCAAGATTCGGGGAGTCCCAATCAGCCCCAGCATTTT.

CDR3 protein: CASSSGGGGNQPQHF. In nucleotides, the CDR3 is TGTGCCAGCAGCTCCGGCGGGGGGGGCAATCAGCCCCAGCATTTT. This chain uses TRBV9 with TRBJ1-5, with D tentatively TRBD1 (5 bases). CDR3 length equals 15 residues. The V end lost 4 bases, the J end lost 2 bases, and 13 bases lay between the germline ends. CDR1 and CDR2 from the germline V gene are SGDLS and YYNGEE.

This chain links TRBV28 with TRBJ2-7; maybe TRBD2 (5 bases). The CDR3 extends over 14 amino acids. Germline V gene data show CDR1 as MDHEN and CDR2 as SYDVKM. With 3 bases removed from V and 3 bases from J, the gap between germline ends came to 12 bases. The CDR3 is CASSFGRVGYEQYF. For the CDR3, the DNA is TGTGCCAGCAGTTTCGGGCGGGTCGGCTACGAGCAGTACTTC.

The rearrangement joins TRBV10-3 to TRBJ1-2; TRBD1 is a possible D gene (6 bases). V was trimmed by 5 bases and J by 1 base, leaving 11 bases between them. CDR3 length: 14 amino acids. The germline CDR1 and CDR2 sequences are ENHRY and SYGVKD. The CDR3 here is CAISTGNLNYGYTF. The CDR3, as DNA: TGTGCCATCAGTACAGGGAATCTTAACTATGGCTACACCTTC.

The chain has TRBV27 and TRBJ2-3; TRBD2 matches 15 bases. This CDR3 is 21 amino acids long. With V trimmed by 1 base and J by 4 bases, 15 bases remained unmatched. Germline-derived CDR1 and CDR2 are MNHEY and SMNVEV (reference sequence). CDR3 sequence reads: CASSLWLRSWTSGREADTQYF. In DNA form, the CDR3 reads TGTGCCAGCAGTTTATGGTTGCGGAGTTGGACTAGCGGGAGGGAGGCAGATACGCAGTATTTT.

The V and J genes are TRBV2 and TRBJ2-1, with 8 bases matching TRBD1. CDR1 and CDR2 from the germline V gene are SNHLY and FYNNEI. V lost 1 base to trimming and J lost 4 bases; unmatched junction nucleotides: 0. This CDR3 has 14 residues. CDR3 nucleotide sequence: TGTGCCAGCAGTGAAGGACAGGGGTACAATGAGCAGTTCTTC. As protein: CASSEGQGYNEQFF.

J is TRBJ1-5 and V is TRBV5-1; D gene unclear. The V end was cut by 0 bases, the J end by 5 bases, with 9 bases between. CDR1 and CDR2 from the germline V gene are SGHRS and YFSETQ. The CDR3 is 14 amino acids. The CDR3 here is CASSLEGADQPQHF. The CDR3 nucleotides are TGCGCCAGCAGCTTGGAAGGTGCGGATCAGCCCCAGCATTTT.

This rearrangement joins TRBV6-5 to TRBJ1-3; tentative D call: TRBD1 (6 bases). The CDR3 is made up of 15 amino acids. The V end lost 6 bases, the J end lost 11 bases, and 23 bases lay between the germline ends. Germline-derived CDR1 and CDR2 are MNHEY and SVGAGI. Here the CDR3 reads CASSLGQIGNRAIYF. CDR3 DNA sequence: TGTGCCAGCAGCCTTGGACAGATCGGAAACAGGGCCATATATTTT.

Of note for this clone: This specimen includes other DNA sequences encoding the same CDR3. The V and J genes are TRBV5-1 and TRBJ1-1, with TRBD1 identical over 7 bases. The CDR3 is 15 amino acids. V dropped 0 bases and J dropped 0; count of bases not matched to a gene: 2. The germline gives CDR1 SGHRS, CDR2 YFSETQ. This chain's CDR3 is CASSLAQGLNTEAFF. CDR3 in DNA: TGCGCCAGCAGCTTGGCACAGGGGTTGAACACTGAAGCTTTCTTT.

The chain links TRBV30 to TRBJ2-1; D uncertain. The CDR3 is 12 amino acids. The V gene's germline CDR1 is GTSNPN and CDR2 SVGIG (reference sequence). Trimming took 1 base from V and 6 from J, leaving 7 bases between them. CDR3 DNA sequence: TGTGCCTGGAGTGAAGGCGGCAATGAGCAGTTCTTC. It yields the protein CAWSEGGNEQFF.